This T cell receptor beta chain was retrieved from a study of beta chain features in type 1 diabetes. Study-level findings and limits: Moderate but significant shortening of TCRB CDR3s was recorded in all four CD4+ subsets from Type 1 diabetes patients.

As to this clone: Its antigen is not identified.

TCRB transcripts that were expressed got sequenced, as all of the isolated RNA had been reverse transcribed. Sequencing was performed with immunoSEQ multiplex PCR; in TCRdb, only in-frame clones are kept and a portion is missing. The sample lists roughly 260,000 clones; 11% were seen once. Using CD45RO/CCR7/CD25/CD127/CD95/CD27, CD4+ naive, central memory, regulatory and stem cell-like memory cells were sorted. Germline V gene data show CDR1 as SGHNT and CDR2 as YYREEE (reference sequence). V lost 0 bases and J lost 3; bases outside the gene matches: 5. The CDR3 totals 16 residues. This receptor was identified in a man under 40 with type 1 diabetes. Sequencing input: naive CD4+ T cells from blood. The V gene is TRBV5-4, the J gene TRBJ2-3, with 9 bases lining up with TRBD1. CDR3 coding DNA: TGTGCCAGCAGCTTGGGGGGACAGGGTAGGACAGATACGCAGTATTTT. This gives the protein CASSLGGQGRTDTQYF.